The table lists the clone carrying this T cell receptor (beta chain) with a count of one. The antigen is undetermined. The data originate from a study of cytomegalovirus exposure and HLA in healthy donors. General study results and limits: In a later analysis, HLA-C alleles had the fewest associated TCRs, DRB1 alleles the most. Productive rates of about 90% or about 30% were seen for most TCR beta V segments in an earlier analysis.

Trimming stripped 6 bases from V and 2 bases from J, with 17 bases between. Looked up from germline, CDR1 is MDHEN and CDR2 is SYDVKM. The CDR3 consists of 15 residues. PCR employed 60 Vbeta and 13 Jbeta primers. Method: immunoSEQ multiplex PCR; TCRdb's copy keeps in-frame clones and lacks some. The sample has over 65,000 clones, 75% to 90% seen once. V is TRBV28 and J is TRBJ2-7; tentatively, D is TRBD2 (6 bases). The TCR was taken from a human donor in good health. The sequencing input was PBMCs. The CDR3 DNA is TGTGCCAGCAGCGGGCTTCGGAGGGGTACCTACGAGCAGTACTTC. This encodes CASSGLRRGTYEQYF.